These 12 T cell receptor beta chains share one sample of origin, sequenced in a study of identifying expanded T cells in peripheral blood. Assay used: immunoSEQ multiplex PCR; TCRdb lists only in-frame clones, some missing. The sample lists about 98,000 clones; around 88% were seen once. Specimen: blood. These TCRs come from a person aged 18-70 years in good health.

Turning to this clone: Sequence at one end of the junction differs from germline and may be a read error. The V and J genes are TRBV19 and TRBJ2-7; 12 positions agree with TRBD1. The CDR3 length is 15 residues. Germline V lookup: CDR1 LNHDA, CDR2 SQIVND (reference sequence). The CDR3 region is CASSIGTGGHYEQYF. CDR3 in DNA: TGTGCCAGTAGCATAGGGACAGGGGGCCACTACGAGCAGTACTTC.

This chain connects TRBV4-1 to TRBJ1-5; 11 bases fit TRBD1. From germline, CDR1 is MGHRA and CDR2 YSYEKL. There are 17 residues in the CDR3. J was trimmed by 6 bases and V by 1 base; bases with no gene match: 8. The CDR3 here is CASSQGLVDRGLQPQHF. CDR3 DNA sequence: TGCGCCAGCAGCCAAGGCCTAGTGGACAGGGGGCTTCAGCCCCAGCATTTT.

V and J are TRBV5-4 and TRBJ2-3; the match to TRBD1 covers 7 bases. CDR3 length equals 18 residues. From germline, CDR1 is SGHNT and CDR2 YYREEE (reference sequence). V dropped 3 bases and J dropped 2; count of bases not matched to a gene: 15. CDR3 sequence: CASSSLHQTGRTTDTQYF. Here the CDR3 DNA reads TGTGCCAGCAGCTCGCTACACCAGACAGGGAGAACCACAGATACGCAGTATTTT.

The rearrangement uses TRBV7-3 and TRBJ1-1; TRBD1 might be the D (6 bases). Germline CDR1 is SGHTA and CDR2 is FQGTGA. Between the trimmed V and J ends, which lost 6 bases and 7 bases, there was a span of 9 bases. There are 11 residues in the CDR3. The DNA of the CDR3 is TGTGCCAGCAGACAAGGGGGTGAAGCTTTCTTT. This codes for CASRQGGEAFF. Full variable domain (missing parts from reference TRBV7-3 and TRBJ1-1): GAGVSQTPSNKVTEKGKYVELRCDPISGHTALYWYRQSLGQGPEFLIYFQGTGAADDSGLPNDRFFAVRPEGSVSTLKIQRTERGDSAVYLCASRQGGEAFFGQGTRLTVV.

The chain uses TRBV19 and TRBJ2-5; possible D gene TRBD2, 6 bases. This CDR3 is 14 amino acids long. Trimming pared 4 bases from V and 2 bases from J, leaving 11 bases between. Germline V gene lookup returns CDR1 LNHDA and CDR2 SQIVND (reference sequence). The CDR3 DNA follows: TGTGCCAGTAGTACCCCGGGACTGCAAGAGACCCAGTACTTC. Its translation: CASSTPGLQETQYF.

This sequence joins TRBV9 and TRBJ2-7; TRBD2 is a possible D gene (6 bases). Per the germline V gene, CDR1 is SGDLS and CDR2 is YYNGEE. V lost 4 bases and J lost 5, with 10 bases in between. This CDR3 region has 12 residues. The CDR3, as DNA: TGTGCCAGCAGCTCCCGGGAGAACGAGCAGTACTTC. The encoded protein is CASSSRENEQYF.

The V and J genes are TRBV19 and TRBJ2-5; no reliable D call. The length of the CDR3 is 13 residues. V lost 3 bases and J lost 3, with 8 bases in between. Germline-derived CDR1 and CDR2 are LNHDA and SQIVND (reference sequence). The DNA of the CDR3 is TGTGCCAGTAGTATCAGCGAGAAAGAGACCCAGTACTTC. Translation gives CASSISEKETQYF.

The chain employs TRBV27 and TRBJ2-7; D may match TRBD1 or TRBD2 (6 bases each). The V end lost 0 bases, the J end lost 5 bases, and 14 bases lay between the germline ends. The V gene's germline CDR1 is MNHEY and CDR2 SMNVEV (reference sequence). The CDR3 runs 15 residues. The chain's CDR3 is CASSLSRGRNHEQYF. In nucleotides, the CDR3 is TGTGCCAGCAGTTTATCTCGGGGGCGGAACCACGAGCAGTACTTC.

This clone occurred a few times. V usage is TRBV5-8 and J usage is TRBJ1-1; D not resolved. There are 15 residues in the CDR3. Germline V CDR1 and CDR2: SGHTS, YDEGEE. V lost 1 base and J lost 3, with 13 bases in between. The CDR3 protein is CASSLPRALDTEAFF. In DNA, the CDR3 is TGTGCCAGCAGCTTGCCTCGGGCGTTGGACACTGAAGCTTTCTTT.

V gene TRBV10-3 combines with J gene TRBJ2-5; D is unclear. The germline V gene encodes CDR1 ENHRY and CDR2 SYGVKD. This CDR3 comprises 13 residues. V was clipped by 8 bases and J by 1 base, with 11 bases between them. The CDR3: CAISADFQETQYF. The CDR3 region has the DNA TGTGCCATCTCGGCAGACTTCCAAGAGACCCAGTACTTC.

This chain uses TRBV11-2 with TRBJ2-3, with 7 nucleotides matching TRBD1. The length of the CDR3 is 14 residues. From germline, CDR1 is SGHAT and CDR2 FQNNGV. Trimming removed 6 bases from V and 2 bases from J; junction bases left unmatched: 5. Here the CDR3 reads CASSWTGHTDTQYF. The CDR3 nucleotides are TGTGCCAGCAGTTGGACAGGCCACACAGATACGCAGTATTTT. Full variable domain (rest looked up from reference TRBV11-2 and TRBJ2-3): EAGVAQSPRYKIIEKRQSVAFWCNPISGHATLYWYQQILGQGPKLLIQFQNNGVVDDSQLPKDRFSAERLKGVDSTLKIQPAKLEDSAVYLCASSWTGHTDTQYFGPGTRLTVL.

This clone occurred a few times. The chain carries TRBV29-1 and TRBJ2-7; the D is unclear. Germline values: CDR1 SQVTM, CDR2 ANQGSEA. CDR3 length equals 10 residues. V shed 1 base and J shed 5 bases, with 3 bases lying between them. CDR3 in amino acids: CSVEVDEQYF. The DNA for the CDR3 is TGCAGCGTTGAAGTGGACGAGCAGTACTTC.